This T cell receptor beta chain was sequenced during a study of CD8 T cells in Susac syndrome. The authors sequenced TCR beta from blood CD8+ and CD4+ T cells. The CDR3 has 11 amino acids. Deletions cut 3 bases from V and 12 bases from J, with 11 bases between. Germline assignment: CDR1 SEHNR and CDR2 FQNEAQ (reference sequence). This clonotype was seen once. cDNA came from approximately 0.5 to 1 ug RNA primed by random hexamers. TCRdb called the immunoSEQ multiplex PCR reads again in MiXCR, with one record for every CDR3 protein. The sample yields about 240,000 distinct CDR3 sequences, 90% to 97% seen once.

V gene TRBV7-9 combines with J gene TRBJ1-1; D possibly corresponds to TRBD1 (6 bases). Sample: CD4+ T cells from PBMCs. The sequence came from a human donor with Susac syndrome. In DNA, the CDR3 is TGTGCCAGCAGCTTTGACAGGATGTCTTTCTTT. Translating gives CASSFDRMSFF.